This TCR beta chain was observed in a study of cytomegalovirus exposure and HLA in healthy donors. Study-level results: In vitro work confirmed that a few CMV-associated chains recognize CMV antigens. Later on, a genetic analysis was performed. It linked a missense variant in DCLRE1C with V- and J-gene trimming of TCR beta.

Note on this clone: What it recognizes is unknown.

Vbeta (60) and Jbeta (13) primers were used in the PCR. Repertoires were generated with immunoSEQ multiplex PCR, while TCRdb's copy carries only in-frame clones and drops some. The sample shows more than 150,000 clones, roughly 87% of them seen only once. Trimming removed 3 bases at V and 2 bases at J, with 8 bases between. The CDR3 sequence is 13 residues long. Germline CDR1 SQVTM, CDR2 ANQGSEA. Sequenced: PBMCs. The J gene is TRBJ2-1, the V gene TRBV29-1; no clear D. This clonotype was obtained from a man aged 40-50 years in good health and CMV-seronegative. The CDR3 protein is CSVESRTYNEQFF. DNA for the CDR3: TGCAGCGTTGAGTCGCGGACCTACAATGAGCAGTTCTTC.